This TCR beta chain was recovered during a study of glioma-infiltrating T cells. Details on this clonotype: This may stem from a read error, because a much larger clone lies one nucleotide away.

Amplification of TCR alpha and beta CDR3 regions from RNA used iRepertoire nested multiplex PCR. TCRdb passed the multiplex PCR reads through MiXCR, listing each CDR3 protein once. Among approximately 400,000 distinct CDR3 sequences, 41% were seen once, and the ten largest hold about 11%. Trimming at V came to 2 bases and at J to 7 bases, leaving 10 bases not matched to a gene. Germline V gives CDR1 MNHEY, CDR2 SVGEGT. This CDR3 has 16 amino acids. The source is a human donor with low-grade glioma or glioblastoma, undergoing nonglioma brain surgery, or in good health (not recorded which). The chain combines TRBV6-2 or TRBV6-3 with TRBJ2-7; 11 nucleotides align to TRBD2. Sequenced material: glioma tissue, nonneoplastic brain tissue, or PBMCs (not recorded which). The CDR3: CASSYHTSGGYNEQYF. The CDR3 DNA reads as TGTGCCAGCAGTTACCATACTAGCGGGGGATACAATGAGCAGTACTTC.